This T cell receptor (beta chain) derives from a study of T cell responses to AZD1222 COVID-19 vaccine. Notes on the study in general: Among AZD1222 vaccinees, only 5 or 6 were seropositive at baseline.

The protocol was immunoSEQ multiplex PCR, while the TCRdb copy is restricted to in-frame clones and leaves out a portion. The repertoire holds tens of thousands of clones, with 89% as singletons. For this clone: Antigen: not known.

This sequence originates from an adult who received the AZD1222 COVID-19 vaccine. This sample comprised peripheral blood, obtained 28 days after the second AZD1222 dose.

CDR3 protein: CASSPNRISGNTIYF. CDR3 DNA sequence: TGTGCCAGTAGTCCAAACAGGATCTCTGGAAACACCATATATTTT. The J gene is TRBJ1-3, the V gene TRBV19, with D tentatively TRBD1 (5 bases). V lost 5 bases to trimming and J lost 0 bases, with 11 bases between them. CDR3 length: 15 amino acids. CDR1 LNHDA and CDR2 SQIVND come from the germline V gene (reference sequence).